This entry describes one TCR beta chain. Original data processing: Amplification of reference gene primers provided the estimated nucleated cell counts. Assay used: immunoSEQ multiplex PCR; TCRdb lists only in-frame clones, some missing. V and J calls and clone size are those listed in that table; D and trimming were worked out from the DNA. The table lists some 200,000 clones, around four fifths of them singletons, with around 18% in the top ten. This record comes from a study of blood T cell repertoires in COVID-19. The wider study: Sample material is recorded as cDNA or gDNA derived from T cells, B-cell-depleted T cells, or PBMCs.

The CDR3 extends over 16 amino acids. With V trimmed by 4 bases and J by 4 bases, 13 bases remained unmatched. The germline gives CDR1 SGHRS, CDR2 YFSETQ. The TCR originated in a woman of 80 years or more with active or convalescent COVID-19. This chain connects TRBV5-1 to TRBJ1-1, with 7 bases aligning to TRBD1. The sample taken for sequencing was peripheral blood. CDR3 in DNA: TGCGCCAGCAGCCCTTTACCGACAGGGTACGGCACTGAAGCTTTCTTT. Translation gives CASSPLPTGYGTEAFF.